The 23 T cell receptor beta chains below come from one sample, sequenced in a study of blood T cell repertoires in COVID-19. TCRdb's copy holds only in-frame clones and misses some; the assay was immunoSEQ multiplex PCR. This table has tens of thousands of clones, roughly nine tenths appearing once. Sequences were obtained from peripheral blood. These receptors were obtained from a man between 65 and 80 years old with active COVID-19.

The chain recombines TRBV4-1 with TRBJ1-6, with D perhaps matching TRBD1 (6 bases). Germline V gene lookup returns CDR1 MGHRA and CDR2 YSYEKL. This CDR3 region has 17 residues. V dropped 1 base and J dropped 7 bases, with 17 bases sitting between them. CDR3 coding DNA: TGCGCCAGCAGCCAAGTATGGACGGCAGGGGTGAATTCACCCCTCCACTTT. This sequence encodes CASSQVWTAGVNSPLHF.

This chain connects TRBV19 to TRBJ2-7, with a tentative D call TRBD2 (6 bases). Per germline, CDR1 LNHDA and CDR2 SQIVND (reference sequence). The CDR3 runs 15 residues. The V end lost 6 bases, the J end lost 0 bases, and 15 bases lay between the germline ends. The DNA for the CDR3 is TGTGCCAGTAGCCCCCGGGACTTCGACTCCTACGAGCAGTACTTC. This sequence encodes CASSPRDFDSYEQYF. Based on the CDR3 plus reference TRBV19 and TRBJ2-7, the full variable domain is DGGITQSPKYLFRKEGQNVTLSCEQNLNHDAMYWYRQDPGQGLRLIYYSQIVNDFQKGDIAEGYSVSREKKESFPLTVTSAQKNPTAFYLCASSPRDFDSYEQYFGPGTRLTVT.

CDR3 nucleotides: TGTGCTAGTGAAGGGGGGGGAACAGATACGCAGTATTTT. Protein sequence: CASEGGGTDTQYF. V is TRBV12-5 and J is TRBJ2-3; weak D call: TRBD2 (7 bases). V was trimmed by 7 bases and J by 3 bases, leaving 11 bases between them. The CDR3 is made up of 13 amino acids. The V gene's germline CDR1 is LGHNT and CDR2 FRNRAP.

The chain recombines TRBV9 with TRBJ2-1, with TRBD1 as a possible D gene (6 bases). CDR3 size: 16 residues. In germline, CDR1 is SGDLS, CDR2 YYNGEE. V was cut by 0 bases and J by 5 bases, with 15 bases left in between. The CDR3, as DNA: TGTGCCAGCAGCGTAGCCGGGCAGGGGCCCAACAATGAGCAGTTCTTC. It is translated as CASSVAGQGPNNEQFF.

The gene calls are TRBV3-1 (or the pseudogene TRBV3-2) and TRBJ1-4, with 7 bases fitting TRBD1. CDR1 and CDR2 (germline): LGHDT, YNNKEL (reference sequence). The trim removed 5 bases at V and 5 bases at J, leaving 8 bases unmatched. The CDR3 is made up of 15 amino acids. As DNA, the CDR3 is TGTGCCAGCAGCTCTCAGGGGGTAGTGAATGAAAAACTGTTTTTT. It translates to CASSSQGVVNEKLFF.

The genes are TRBV18 and TRBJ2-2; a possible D gene is TRBD1 (5 bases). V was pared by 4 bases and J by 6 bases, with 12 bases between. This CDR3 has 14 residues. Germline loops: CDR1 KGHSH, CDR2 LQKENI. The CDR3 here is CASSLSSGPGELFF. CDR3 DNA sequence: TGTGCCAGCTCACTCTCTTCAGGGCCCGGGGAGCTGTTTTTT.

The CDR3 is CASSATGKHSDTQYF. The DNA for the CDR3 is TGCGCCAGCAGCGCGACTGGTAAACACTCAGATACGCAGTATTTT. The genes are TRBV5-1 and TRBJ2-3; D not certain. CDR1 and CDR2 (germline): SGHRS, YFSETQ. This CDR3 is built from 15 residues. The V end was cut by 4 bases, the J end by 4 bases, with 16 bases between. The complete variable domain, with remaining parts taken from reference TRBV5-1 and TRBJ2-3, reads KAGVTQTPRYLIKTRGQQVTLSCSPISGHRSVSWYQQTPGQGLQFLFEYFSETQRNKGNFPGRFSGRQFSNSRSEMNVSTLELGDSALYLCASSATGKHSDTQYFGPGTRLTVL.

V is TRBV2 and J is TRBJ1-1; TRBD1 is a possible D gene (5 bases). Germline-derived CDR1 and CDR2 are SNHLY and FYNNEI. The CDR3 is 11 amino acids. V was pared by 4 bases and J by 12 bases, with 12 bases between. The CDR3 here is CASSGLTVPFF. CDR3 in DNA: TGTGCCAGCAGTGGATTGACAGTGCCTTTCTTT.

The chain links TRBV2 to TRBJ2-4, with 8 bases fitting TRBD1. This CDR3 is 15 amino acids long. J lost 4 bases, V lost 3 bases, and 5 bases had no gene match. CDR1 is SNHLY and CDR2 is FYNNEI in the germline V gene. CDR3: CASSDGRGRKNIQYF. CDR3 sequence (DNA): TGTGCCAGCAGTGACGGCAGGGGGCGGAAAAACATTCAGTACTTC.

This clone appeared a few times. This chain connects TRBV7-9 to TRBJ1-6; TRBD1 might be the D (5 bases). V was shortened by 2 bases and J by 10 bases, with 18 bases between the two germline ends. CDR3 length: 16 amino acids. Germline V CDR1 and CDR2: SEHNR, FQNEAQ (reference sequence). CDR3: CASSLRGDPVQSPLHF. CDR3 bases: TGTGCCAGCAGCTTACGCGGGGACCCAGTTCAATCACCCCTCCACTTT.

The chain recombines TRBV4-3 with TRBJ2-3, with 8 nucleotides matching TRBD2. CDR1 is LGHNA and CDR2 is YSLEER in the germline V gene. The CDR3 runs to 15 residues. Unmatched junction bases numbered 5, after V lost 4 bases and J lost 2 bases. CDR3 in DNA: TGCGCCAGCAGCCTAACGGGGGGGCCCACAGATACGCAGTATTTT. Protein product: CASSLTGGPTDTQYF.

The chain uses TRBV27 and TRBJ2-2; TRBD2 matches at 7 bases. V was pared by 8 bases and J by 1 base, with 4 bases of the junction left unmatched. The CDR3 runs to 14 residues. CDR1 is MNHEY and CDR2 is SMNVEV in the germline V gene (reference sequence). CDR3 residues: CASQAGRNTGELFF. DNA of the CDR3: TGTGCCAGCCAAGCGGGGCGGAACACCGGGGAGCTGTTTTTT.

The genes are TRBV6-5 and TRBJ1-2; TRBD1 matches 10 bases. V lost 6 bases, J lost 8 bases, and 12 bases stayed unmatched. The CDR3 sequence is 15 residues long. Germline V gene sequence: CDR1 MNHEY, CDR2 SVGAGI. CDR3 region: CASRQGRTGGGGYTF. For the CDR3, the DNA is TGTGCCAGCAGACAAGGGCGGACAGGGGGTGGCGGCTACACCTTC.

This clone was observed a single time. The genes are TRBV4-1 and TRBJ2-2; the D is unclear. This CDR3 contains 15 residues. The V end was cut by 0 bases, the J end by 4 bases, with 9 bases between. Germline V gives CDR1 MGHRA, CDR2 YSYEKL. CDR3 sequence: CASSQDVALTGELFF. The CDR3 DNA follows: TGCGCCAGCAGCCAAGATGTGGCTCTCACCGGGGAGCTGTTTTTT.

The chain recombines TRBV5-6 with TRBJ2-2; a weak D match, TRBD1 (6 bases). CDR1 and CDR2 (germline): SGHDT, YYEEEE. Trimming took 4 bases from V and 8 from J, leaving 21 bases between them. The CDR3 loop spans 16 amino acids. The chain's CDR3 is CASSIRHTGMGGELFF. Written as DNA, the CDR3 is TGTGCCAGCAGCATCCGCCACACAGGGATGGGAGGGGAGCTGTTTTTT.

V gene TRBV4-1 combines with J gene TRBJ1-1, with D unclear. CDR3 length equals 13 residues. V was clipped by 0 bases and J by 1 base, with 3 bases between them. CDR1 is MGHRA, CDR2 YSYEKL, per germline. As DNA, the CDR3 is TGCGCCAGCAGCCAAGAAGCGAACACTGAAGCTTTCTTT. Protein sequence: CASSQEANTEAFF.

The chain employs TRBV30 and TRBJ2-2; 11 bases map to TRBD2. The ends lost 5 bases at V and 1 base at J; junction bases unmatched: 3. Germline V gives CDR1 GTSNPN, CDR2 SVGIG (reference sequence). The CDR3 is made up of 15 amino acids. The CDR3 DNA sequence: TGTGCCTGGGGTCTAGCGGGGGGGAACACCGGGGAGCTGTTTTTT. Encoded protein: CAWGLAGGNTGELFF.

J is TRBJ1-2 and V is TRBV4-1, with no clear D. V lost 1 base and J 8 bases, leaving 11 bases between the germline ends. This CDR3 comprises 13 residues. Germline V gene data show CDR1 as MGHRA and CDR2 as YSYEKL. Written as DNA, the CDR3 is TGCGCCAGCAGCCAAGCGATGACTGGAGGCTACACCTTC. Its protein is CASSQAMTGGYTF.

The chain joins TRBV25-1 to TRBJ2-7, with 8 bases matching TRBD2. The junction had 3 bases not matched to a gene; V was cut back by 5 bases and J by 0 bases. CDR3 length: 14 residues. Germline assignment: CDR1 MGHDK and CDR2 SYGVNS. Here the CDR3 reads CASSKSGGSYEQYF. CDR3 coding DNA: TGTGCCAGCAGTAAAAGCGGGGGCTCCTACGAGCAGTACTTC.

This rearrangement joins TRBV6-2 or TRBV6-3 to TRBJ2-2; possible D gene TRBD1, 6 bases. Germline loops: CDR1 MNHEY, CDR2 SVGEGT. The CDR3 is 14 residues long. V was pared by 0 bases and J by 6 bases, with 8 bases between. In nucleotides, the CDR3 is TGTGCCAGCAGTTACTCTGGGGGCCCCGGGGAGCTGTTTTTT. Amino acid sequence: CASSYSGGPGELFF.

The V and J genes are TRBV28 and TRBJ2-7; 7 bases fit TRBD1. V dropped 4 bases and J dropped 2; count of bases not matched to a gene: 2. Germline V gene sequence: CDR1 MDHEN, CDR2 SYDVKM. The CDR3 totals 13 residues. As DNA, the CDR3 is TGTGCCAGCAGTTCGGGACAGCCCTACGAGCAGTACTTC. Translated, it gives CASSSGQPYEQYF.

The V and J genes are TRBV5-1 and TRBJ2-1, with 10 nucleotides matching TRBD1. From germline, CDR1 is SGHRS and CDR2 YFSETQ. The CDR3 contains 16 residues. Trimming removed 3 bases from V and 7 bases from J; junction bases left unmatched: 10. The CDR3 region has the DNA TGCGCCAGCAGCTGGGGACCGGGACAGGGGTGGAATGAGCAGTTCTTC. Amino acids: CASSWGPGQGWNEQFF.

The chain recombines TRBV3-1 (or the pseudogene TRBV3-2) with TRBJ1-1; D possibly corresponds to TRBD1 (6 bases). CDR1 is LGHDT and CDR2 is YNNKEL in the germline V gene (reference sequence). V lost 2 bases to trimming and J lost 4 bases, with 11 bases between them. The CDR3 length is 14 residues. The CDR3, as DNA: TGTGCCAGCAGCCAAACCCAGGGGAGCACTGAAGCTTTCTTT. It is translated as CASSQTQGSTEAFF.